The 26 T cell receptor beta chains below all came from one sample that was sequenced in a study of a mutant IDH1 vaccine in newly diagnosed glioma. Their target antigens are unknown. The repertoire was sequenced with immunoSEQ multiplex PCR; TCRdb's copy has only in-frame clones and lacks some. The table shows fewer than 70,000 clones, with about 84% occurring only once. Time point of the sample: week 11, during vaccination. The content of each vaccine dose was 300 ug of mutant IDH1 20-mer peptide, and topical imiquimod accompanied it. The sequenced sample was PBMCs, obtained from a glioma patient whose treatment included an IDH1 peptide vaccine. The origin of the receptors is a man younger than 40 with glioma.

V usage is TRBV9 and J usage is TRBJ2-4, with D perhaps TRBD2 (7 bases). This CDR3 is 17 amino acids long. Looked up from germline, CDR1 is SGDLS and CDR2 is YYNGEE. The V and J ends lost 4 bases and 0 bases respectively, with 17 bases between them. The CDR3 reads CASSPRGGEIAKNIQYF. CDR3 nucleotides: TGTGCCAGCAGCCCGCGAGGGGGGGAGATAGCCAAAAACATTCAGTACTTC.

V gene TRBV5-4 combines with J gene TRBJ2-7, with 7 positions matching TRBD2. The CDR3 has 14 amino acids. Germline-derived CDR1 and CDR2 are SGHNT and YYREEE (reference sequence). Losses at the gene ends were 9 bases for V and 2 bases for J; bases not matched to a gene: 11. This CDR3 reads CATTGGRHTYEQYF. As DNA, the CDR3 is TGTGCCACCACGGGGGGACGGCATACCTACGAGCAGTACTTC.

The chain recombines TRBV7-9 with TRBJ2-2; possible D gene TRBD1, 5 bases. The CDR3 has 19 amino acids. V was clipped by 4 bases and J by 0 bases, with 21 bases between them. Per the germline V gene, CDR1 is SEHNR and CDR2 is FQNEAQ (reference sequence). CDR3 amino acids: CASSSRQHESFPNTGELFF. The CDR3, as DNA: TGTGCCAGCAGCTCTCGACAGCATGAAAGCTTCCCGAACACCGGGGAGCTGTTTTTT. Filled out from reference TRBV7-9 and TRBJ2-2, the complete variable domain reads DTGVSQNPRHKITKRGQNVTFRCDPISEHNRLYWYRQTLGQGPEFLTYFQNEAQLEKSRLLSDRFSAERPKGSFSTLEIQRTEQGDSAMYLCASSSRQHESFPNTGELFFGEGSRLTVL.

The V gene is TRBV5-4, the J gene TRBJ1-1; D ambiguous. Germline V gene data show CDR1 as SGHNT and CDR2 as YYREEE (reference sequence). V lost 10 bases, J lost 4 bases, and 14 bases lay in between. CDR3 length: 12 amino acids. The CDR3 protein is CAWAGRATEAFF. DNA for the CDR3: TGTGCCTGGGCCGGTAGGGCCACTGAAGCTTTCTTT.

V and J are TRBV7-2 and TRBJ2-3; 11 bases line up with TRBD1. The CDR3 consists of 15 residues. The germline gives CDR1 SGHTA, CDR2 FQGNSA. With 5 bases clipped from V and 5 bases from J, the junction kept 6 bases outside the gene matches. CDR3 amino acids: CASSASGTGGDTQYF. The CDR3 coding sequence is TGTGCCAGCAGCGCCTCCGGGACAGGGGGAGATACGCAGTATTTT.

The chain uses TRBV11-2 and TRBJ2-2; D may be TRBD1 or TRBD2 (5 bases each). Germline CDR1 reads SGHAT; CDR2 reads FQNNGV. The CDR3 contains 16 residues. V was cut by 6 bases and J by 6 bases, with 20 bases left in between. The CDR3 reads CASSPYSGARSGELFF. CDR3 sequence (DNA): TGTGCCAGCAGTCCATACTCCGGGGCCCGGTCCGGGGAGCTGTTTTTT. Using reference TRBV11-2 and TRBJ2-2 for the parts outside the CDR3, the full variable domain is EAGVAQSPRYKIIEKRQSVAFWCNPISGHATLYWYQQILGQGPKLLIQFQNNGVVDDSQLPKDRFSAERLKGVDSTLKIQPAKLEDSAVYLCASSPYSGARSGELFFGEGSRLTVL.

The rearrangement links TRBV11-2 to TRBJ1-2; D gene uncertain. The CDR3 extends over 13 amino acids. V gave up 6 bases and J gave up 4 bases, with 12 bases separating them. Germline V gene sequence: CDR1 SGHAT, CDR2 FQNNGV. The CDR3 nucleotides are TGTGCCAGCAGTTCCGGGATTTTCTATGGCTACACCTTC. As protein: CASSSGIFYGYTF. Full variable domain (outside the CDR3, taken from reference TRBV11-2 and TRBJ1-2): EAGVAQSPRYKIIEKRQSVAFWCNPISGHATLYWYQQILGQGPKLLIQFQNNGVVDDSQLPKDRFSAERLKGVDSTLKIQPAKLEDSAVYLCASSSGIFYGYTFGSGTRLTVV.

The chain recombines TRBV27 with TRBJ1-6; no clear D gene. The CDR3 consists of 12 residues. The germline V gene has CDR1 MNHEY and CDR2 SMNVEV (reference sequence). V was shortened by 7 bases and J by 7 bases, with 8 bases between the two germline ends. The CDR3 DNA is TGTGCCAGCATGGGAAAAAATTCACCCCTCCACTTT. Protein: CASMGKNSPLHF.

J is TRBJ1-5 and V is TRBV10-2; no firm D call. The germline gives CDR1 WSHSY, CDR2 SAAADI. Trimming cost V 6 bases and J 4 bases, with 13 bases left between them. The CDR3 length is 14 residues. CDR3 nucleotide sequence: TGCGCCAGCAGAATGCCCGGGGAAAATCAGCCCCAGCATTTT. Translating gives CASRMPGENQPQHF.

The chain has TRBV18 and TRBJ2-1; D is perhaps TRBD2 (5 bases). CDR1 is KGHSH and CDR2 is LQKENI in the germline V gene. This CDR3 has 13 amino acids. The V end was cut by 4 bases, the J end by 7 bases, with 11 bases between. Here the CDR3 reads CASSLLDWNEQFF. For the CDR3, the DNA is TGTGCCAGCTCACTTTTGGACTGGAATGAGCAGTTCTTC. Supplemented by reference TRBV18 and TRBJ2-1, the full variable domain reads NAGVMQNPRHLVRRRGQEARLRCSPMKGHSHVYWYRQLPEEGLKFMVYLQKENIIDESGMPKERFSAEFPKEGPSILRIQQVVRGDSAAYFCASSLLDWNEQFFGPGTRLTVL.

In this sample, this clone turned up a few times. The V call is TRBV2, the J call TRBJ2-1; 14 nucleotides agree with TRBD2. Germline V gives CDR1 SNHLY, CDR2 FYNNEI. The ends lost 4 bases at V and 0 bases at J; junction bases unmatched: 11. The CDR3 loop spans 20 amino acids. CDR3 sequence reads: CASSGGRGLAGGRSYNEQFF. The DNA for the CDR3 is TGTGCCAGCAGTGGGGGACGAGGACTAGCGGGGGGACGCTCCTACAATGAGCAGTTCTTC.

The CDR3 is CASSYSRSSPLHF. The CDR3, as DNA: TGTGCCAGCAGTTACTCGAGGAGTTCACCCCTCCACTTT. V is TRBV6-5 and J is TRBJ1-6; D not resolved. The CDR3 spans 13 residues. Trimming stripped 0 bases from V and 9 bases from J, with 6 bases between. Germline values: CDR1 MNHEY, CDR2 SVGAGI.

About this clone: Different DNA sequences within this sample yield the same CDR3. The rearrangement uses TRBV6-5 and TRBJ2-3; possible D gene TRBD2, 6 bases. Germline CDR1 is MNHEY and CDR2 is SVGAGI. CDR3 length: 15 residues. The germline V and J ends were trimmed by 2 bases and 2 bases, with 11 bases remaining between them. The CDR3, as DNA: TGTGCCAGCAGTTACGGGGCGGGATTCACAGATACGCAGTATTTT. It encodes CASSYGAGFTDTQYF.

V gene TRBV7-9 combines with J gene TRBJ2-1; TRBD2 aligns across 8 bases. The CDR3 sequence is 14 residues long. The V segment lost 1 base and the J segment 7 bases; nucleotides outside the gene matches: 3. Germline lookup yields CDR1 SEHNR and CDR2 FQNEAQ (reference sequence). The CDR3 loop is CASSLDGTSNEQFF. The CDR3, as DNA: TGTGCCAGCAGCTTAGATGGGACTAGTAATGAGCAGTTCTTC.

V and J are TRBV19 and TRBJ2-5, with D possibly being TRBD1 or TRBD2 (5 bases each). Germline V gene sequence: CDR1 LNHDA, CDR2 SQIVND (reference sequence). This CDR3 is built from 16 residues. Trimming removed 7 bases from V and 1 base from J, with 19 bases in between. CDR3 sequence reads: CASTSMFRDGQETQYF. The DNA of the CDR3 is TGTGCCAGTACCAGTATGTTCCGGGACGGCCAAGAGACCCAGTACTTC.

This sequence joins TRBV6-1 and TRBJ1-1; D gene uncertain. The CDR3 extends over 14 amino acids. V was clipped by 1 base and J by 1 base, with 7 bases between them. The germline CDR1 and CDR2 sequences are MNHNS and SASEGT. The CDR3 DNA follows: TGTGCCAGCAGTGAAGAGGTAAAGAACACTGAAGCTTTCTTT. It encodes CASSEEVKNTEAFF.

The chain recombines TRBV27 with TRBJ1-2; maybe TRBD1 (5 bases). CDR3 size: 14 residues. The V and J ends lost 5 bases and 3 bases respectively, with 13 bases between them. Germline V gene lookup returns CDR1 MNHEY and CDR2 SMNVEV (reference sequence). CDR3 nucleotides: TGTGCCAGCAGTAGGGCAGGGAGAGACTATGGCTACACCTTC. This sequence encodes CASSRAGRDYGYTF.

The chain has TRBV4-2 and TRBJ1-1; D is uncertain. The V end was cut by 5 bases, the J end by 5 bases, with 12 bases between. Germline CDR1 reads LGHNA; CDR2 reads YNFKEQ. There are 13 residues in the CDR3. This chain's CDR3 is CASSLGFGTEAFF. The CDR3 DNA follows: TGTGCCAGCAGCTTAGGATTCGGGACTGAAGCTTTCTTT.

This sequence joins TRBV28 and TRBJ2-4, with TRBD1 as a possible D gene (6 bases). The CDR3 is 16 amino acids. Germline assignment: CDR1 MDHEN and CDR2 SYDVKM. The V gene lost 3 bases and the J gene lost 0 bases, with 12 bases spanning the gap. The CDR3 reads CASSFGQTIAKNIQYF. CDR3 in DNA: TGTGCCAGCAGTTTTGGACAGACCATAGCCAAAAACATTCAGTACTTC.

This clone was seen only a few times. This chain links TRBV19 with TRBJ2-3, with TRBD2 identical over 8 bases. V dropped 7 bases and J dropped 0; count of bases not matched to a gene: 9. In germline, CDR1 is LNHDA, CDR2 SQIVND (reference sequence). The CDR3 spans 16 residues. The CDR3 sequence: CASIGGGHPSTDTQYF. For the CDR3, the DNA is TGTGCCAGTATAGGCGGGGGGCACCCTAGCACAGATACGCAGTATTTT.

The chain couples TRBV6-5 to TRBJ1-1, with D perhaps TRBD1 (5 bases). CDR1 and CDR2 (germline): MNHEY, SVGAGI. This CDR3 is 15 amino acids long. V lost 0 bases and J lost 3, with 11 bases in between. CDR3 nucleotide sequence: TGTGCCAGCAGTTACTCGATCGGGGGATACACTGAAGCTTTCTTT. Translation: CASSYSIGGYTEAFF.

This chain joins TRBV10-2 and TRBJ2-2, with 8 bases lining up with TRBD2. The CDR3 totals 17 residues. Trimming cost V 0 bases and J 3 bases; bases outside gene matches: 6. The germline V gene encodes CDR1 WSHSY and CDR2 SAAADI. The DNA of the CDR3 is TGCGCCAGCAGTGAGTCTTGGCGGGAGGACGACACCGGGGAGCTGTTTTTT. This codes for CASSESWREDDTGELFF.

The V and J genes are TRBV4-3 and TRBJ2-3, with 11 bases fitting TRBD2. The CDR3 runs to 18 residues. The V and J ends lost 1 base and 0 bases, in that order; junction bases with no gene match: 6. Germline CDR1 LGHNA, CDR2 YSLEER. This CDR3 is CASSQGKTSGGSTDTQYF. In DNA, the CDR3 is TGCGCCAGCAGCCAAGGTAAAACTAGCGGGGGCAGCACAGATACGCAGTATTTT.

The CDR3 region has the DNA TGTGCCAGCGGCCAAGGCAGGCACAATGAGCAGTTCTTC. The encoded protein is CASGQGRHNEQFF. This chain joins TRBV7-2 and TRBJ2-1; D remains ambiguous. The CDR3 contains 13 residues. V was shortened by 8 bases and J by 5 bases, with 13 bases between the two germline ends. Germline-derived CDR1 and CDR2 are SGHTA and FQGNSA.

In its sample, this clone was seen once. This chain uses TRBV5-1 with TRBJ1-4; D gene ambiguous. The CDR3 is 14 amino acids. The germline V and J ends were trimmed by 3 bases and 6 bases, with 12 bases remaining between them. Germline values: CDR1 SGHRS, CDR2 YFSETQ. In DNA, the CDR3 is TGCGCCAGCAGCTCCGGAAGTAGGTATGAAAAACTGTTTTTT. Protein: CASSSGSRYEKLFF.

This clone came up a few times. This chain joins TRBV7-3 and TRBJ2-2; 7 nucleotides align to TRBD1. Trimming took 7 bases from V and 5 from J; bases not matched to a gene: 7. The CDR3 sequence is 14 residues long. CDR1 and CDR2 (germline): SGHTA, FQGTGA. For the CDR3, the DNA is TGTGCCAGCAAGCCGGGACAGCCTACCGGGGAGCTGTTTTTT. Amino acids: CASKPGQPTGELFF.